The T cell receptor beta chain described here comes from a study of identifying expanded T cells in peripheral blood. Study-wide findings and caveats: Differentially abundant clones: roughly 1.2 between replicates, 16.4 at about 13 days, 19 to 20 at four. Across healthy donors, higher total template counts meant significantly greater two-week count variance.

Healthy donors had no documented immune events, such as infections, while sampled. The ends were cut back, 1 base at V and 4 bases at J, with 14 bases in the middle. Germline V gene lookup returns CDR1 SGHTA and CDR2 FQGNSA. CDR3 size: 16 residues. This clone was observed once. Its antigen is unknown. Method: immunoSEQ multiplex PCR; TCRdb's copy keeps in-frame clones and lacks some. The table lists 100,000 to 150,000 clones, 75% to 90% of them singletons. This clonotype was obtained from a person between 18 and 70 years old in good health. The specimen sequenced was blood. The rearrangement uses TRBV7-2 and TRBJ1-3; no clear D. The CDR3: CASSLGLGTGGNTIYF. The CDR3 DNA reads TGTGCCAGCAGCTTAGGTCTGGGAACGGGGGGAAACACCATATATTTT.